These 20 T cell receptor beta chains were all obtained from the same sample, sequenced in a study of blood T cell repertoires in COVID-19 (dated by TCRdb to the early 2020s). The library was obtained by the immunoSEQ multiplex PCR assay. Not all clones reach the TCRdb copy of this immuneACCESS table, which keeps in-frame sequences only. Checked studies attribute under half of the gap to unresolved V genes and leave the rest unexplained. The sample table shows 200,000 to 250,000 clones, and 70% to 85% are seen once. Under 2% of the sample is held by the ten biggest clonotypes. The sample was PBMCs or T cells enriched from blood (not recorded which). The origin of the receptors is a man aged 55 to 70 who had recovered from COVID-19.

The rearrangement joins TRBV25-1 to TRBJ2-3, with D possibly matching TRBD1 (5 bases). This CDR3 contains 14 residues. Germline CDR1 is MGHDK and CDR2 is SYGVNS. V was cut by 4 bases and J by 4 bases, with 12 bases left in between. This CDR3 reads CASSAQGSADTQYF. CDR3 nucleotides: TGTGCCAGCAGTGCTCAGGGTTCCGCAGATACGCAGTATTTT.

This chain connects TRBV19 to TRBJ2-7, with no clear D. V shed 3 bases and J shed 0 bases, with 6 bases lying between them. The CDR3 runs 13 residues. Germline V CDR1 and CDR2: LNHDA, SQIVND (reference sequence). Written as DNA, the CDR3 is TGTGCCAGTAGTATCCTACCCTCCTACGAGCAGTACTTC. The encoded protein is CASSILPSYEQYF. The variable domain in full, completed from reference TRBV19 and TRBJ2-7, reads DGGITQSPKYLFRKEGQNVTLSCEQNLNHDAMYWYRQDPGQGLRLIYYSQIVNDFQKGDIAEGYSVSREKKESFPLTVTSAQKNPTAFYLCASSILPSYEQYFGPGTRLTVT.

The CDR3 here is CATRAGGTDTQYF. Here the CDR3 DNA reads TGTGCCACCAGGGCGGGAGGCACAGATACGCAGTATTTT. This chain joins TRBV24-1 and TRBJ2-3, with 7 bases lining up with TRBD2. The length of the CDR3 is 13 residues. CDR1 is KGHDR, CDR2 SFDVKD, per germline. V was pared by 7 bases and J by 1 base, with 1 base of the junction left unmatched.

The J gene is TRBJ2-7, the V gene TRBV30; no clear D. The CDR3 runs 11 residues. V lost 2 bases to trimming and J lost 5 bases, with 7 bases between them. Germline-derived CDR1 and CDR2 are GTSNPN and SVGIG (reference sequence). The CDR3 reads CAWSRRDEQYF. For the CDR3, the DNA is TGTGCCTGGAGTAGGAGAGACGAGCAGTACTTC.

This chain uses TRBV6-5 with TRBJ1-1; tentative D call: TRBD1 (6 bases). The CDR3 contains 14 residues. Germline V gene data show CDR1 as MNHEY and CDR2 as SVGAGI. V was pared by 6 bases and J by 3 bases, with 14 bases between. CDR3 nucleotide sequence: TGTGCCAGCAGCGCGACCCCAGGGGACACTGAAGCTTTCTTT. It translates to CASSATPGDTEAFF.

This clone was found once. J is TRBJ2-1 and V is TRBV19; possibly TRBD1 for D (6 bases). This CDR3 region has 15 residues. V was trimmed by 4 bases and J by 4 bases, leaving 14 bases between them. Germline CDR1 LNHDA, CDR2 SQIVND (reference sequence). The CDR3 protein is CASSTPDRLYNEQFF. In DNA, the CDR3 is TGTGCCAGTAGTACCCCTGACAGGCTATACAATGAGCAGTTCTTC.

The chain couples TRBV11-3 to TRBJ2-1; D remains unclear. Germline CDR1 is SGHNT and CDR2 is YENEEA. There are 15 residues in the CDR3. The V end lost 2 bases, the J end lost 2 bases, and 10 bases lay between the germline ends. The CDR3 DNA follows: TGTGCCAGCAGCTTAACGGCTGCGGCCTACAATGAGCAGTTCTTC. Translation gives CASSLTAAAYNEQFF.

The chain recombines TRBV27 with TRBJ1-6; a weak D match, TRBD1 (6 bases). The CDR3 covers 15 residues. Deletions cut 4 bases from V and 4 bases from J, with 11 bases between. CDR1 is MNHEY and CDR2 is SMNVEV in the germline V gene (reference sequence). CDR3 amino acids: CASSSRQAYNSPLHF. The CDR3, as DNA: TGTGCCAGCAGTTCCCGACAGGCTTATAATTCACCCCTCCACTTT.

The J gene is TRBJ2-7, the V gene TRBV3-1 (or the pseudogene TRBV3-2); 14 bases fit TRBD2. Germline-derived CDR1 and CDR2 are LGHDT and YNNKEL (reference sequence). The CDR3 is 17 residues long. With V trimmed by 4 bases and J by 5 bases, 10 bases remained unmatched. The CDR3 nucleotides read TGTGCCAGCAGCCCACGACTAGCGGGGGGGCCTGTCCACGAGCAGTACTTC. Protein product: CASSPRLAGGPVHEQYF.

The chain has TRBV6-1 and TRBJ2-7; possible D gene TRBD1, 6 bases. V shed 1 base and J shed 4 bases, with 11 bases lying between them. Germline lookup yields CDR1 MNHNS and CDR2 SASEGT. There are 14 residues in the CDR3. For the CDR3, the DNA is TGTGCCAGCAGTGAAGGACAGGCGGCATACGAGCAGTACTTC. As protein: CASSEGQAAYEQYF.

This clone was detected only once. The rearrangement links TRBV6-2 or TRBV6-3 to TRBJ2-2, with D hard to call. CDR1 and CDR2 (germline): MNHEY, SVGEGT. Trimming took off 5 bases at V and 4 bases at J, with 11 bases between the two ends. This CDR3 has 14 residues. CDR3 sequence (DNA): TGTGCCAGCAGTCCCCCGGCGGCCACCGGGGAGCTGTTTTTT. Its protein is CASSPPAATGELFF.

This clone was found once. The chain carries TRBV4-2 and TRBJ2-6; tentative D call: TRBD1 (5 bases). Germline-derived CDR1 and CDR2 are LGHNA and YNFKEQ. The V and J ends lost 1 base and 0 bases respectively, with 16 bases between them. This CDR3 has 19 amino acids. Here the CDR3 DNA reads TGTGCCAGCAGCCAAGGGCCCACTGGGGCCCTCTCTGGGGCCAACGTCCTGACTTTC. This sequence encodes CASSQGPTGALSGANVLTF.

This CDR3 reads CASSLSINYGYTF. Written as DNA, the CDR3 is TGTGCCAGCAGTTTGAGCATCAACTATGGCTACACCTTC. This chain joins TRBV12-3 or TRBV12-4 and TRBJ1-2; the D is unclear. There are 13 residues in the CDR3. Trimming took off 3 bases at V and 2 bases at J, with 7 bases between the two ends.

V is TRBV5-1 and J is TRBJ1-3, with a weak D call TRBD1 (6 bases). Germline CDR1 is SGHRS and CDR2 is YFSETQ. The V end was cut by 1 base, the J end by 0 bases, with 20 bases between. The length of the CDR3 is 19 residues. CDR3 coding DNA: TGCGCCAGCAGCTTGACGCCCGGGGACACTGCGAGCTCTGGAAACACCATATATTTT. Translating gives CASSLTPGDTASSGNTIYF.

This clone appeared once. The J gene is TRBJ2-1, the V gene TRBV7-9; D remains unclear. CDR1 and CDR2 from the germline V gene are SEHNR and FQNEAQ (reference sequence). V dropped 1 base and J dropped 4 bases, with 8 bases sitting between them. This CDR3 comprises 14 residues. The CDR3: CASSLVAEYNEQFF. CDR3 DNA sequence: TGTGCCAGCAGCTTAGTTGCGGAATACAATGAGCAGTTCTTC.

This chain joins TRBV19 and TRBJ1-5; the D gene is possibly TRBD1 (6 bases). Deletions cut 0 bases from V and 7 bases from J, with 13 bases between. This CDR3 is 15 amino acids long. Germline assignment: CDR1 LNHDA and CDR2 SQIVND (reference sequence). The CDR3 coding sequence is TGTGCCAGTAGTATAGATCTGGGGGGGGCACAGCCCCAGCATTTT. Amino acids: CASSIDLGGAQPQHF.

V is TRBV25-1 and J is TRBJ1-3; possible D gene TRBD1, 5 bases. Trimming removed 5 bases from V and 0 bases from J, with 14 bases in between. CDR3 length equals 16 residues. Germline loops: CDR1 MGHDK, CDR2 SYGVNS. CDR3 DNA sequence: TGTGCCAGCAGTAGCGGGACGGGTAACTCTGGAAACACCATATATTTT. It codes for CASSSGTGNSGNTIYF.

The J gene is TRBJ1-6, the V gene TRBV7-2, with no clear D. Germline CDR1 is SGHTA and CDR2 is FQGNSA. The CDR3 length is 15 residues. Trimming removed 0 bases from V and 9 bases from J, with 12 bases in between. CDR3 DNA: TGTGCCAGCAGCTTAGCCGGGGAGGTTGGTTCACCCCTCCACTTT. Its translation is CASSLAGEVGSPLHF.

V and J are TRBV7-2 and TRBJ2-1; D is ambiguous. V shed 5 bases and J shed 8 bases, with 13 bases lying between them. The CDR3 is made up of 13 amino acids. Germline CDR1 is SGHTA and CDR2 is FQGNSA. The CDR3 loop is CASSQTRSHEQFF. The CDR3 bases are TGTGCCAGCAGCCAGACCAGGTCCCATGAGCAGTTCTTC.

The CDR3 loop reads CASFTLRGLNTGELFF. DNA for the CDR3: TGTGCCAGCTTCACCTTAAGGGGACTCAACACCGGGGAGCTGTTTTTT. The V and J genes are TRBV18 and TRBJ2-2; maybe TRBD2 (6 bases). Germline values: CDR1 KGHSH, CDR2 LQKENI. V lost 7 bases and J lost 2, with 17 bases in between. The length of the CDR3 is 16 residues. The full variable domain, with the rest looked up from reference TRBV18 and TRBJ2-2, is NAGVMQNPRHLVRRRGQEARLRCSPMKGHSHVYWYRQLPEEGLKFMVYLQKENIIDESGMPKERFSAEFPKEGPSILRIQQVVRGDSAAYFCASFTLRGLNTGELFFGEGSRLTVL.